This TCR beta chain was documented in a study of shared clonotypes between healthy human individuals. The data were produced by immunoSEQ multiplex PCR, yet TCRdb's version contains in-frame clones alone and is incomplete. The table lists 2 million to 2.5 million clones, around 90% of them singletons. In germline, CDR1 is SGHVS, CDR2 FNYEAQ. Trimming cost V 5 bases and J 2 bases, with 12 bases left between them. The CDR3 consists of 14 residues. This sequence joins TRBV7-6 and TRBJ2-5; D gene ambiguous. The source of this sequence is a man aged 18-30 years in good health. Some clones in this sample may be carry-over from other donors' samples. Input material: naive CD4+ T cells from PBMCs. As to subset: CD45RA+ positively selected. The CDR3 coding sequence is TGTGCCAGCAGCCCCTCGCCGGCACAAGAGACCCAGTACTTC. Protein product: CASSPSPAQETQYF.